Listed here are 18 T cell receptor beta chains from one sample, sequenced in a study of human T cells and chemical hapten exposure. Time point indicated: patch test 2, 6 weeks after DPC sensitization. Treatment noted: therapeutic diphenylcyclopropenone sensitization with weekly scalp DPC. TCRdb re-analysed the RACE reads in MiXCR, keeping a single row per CDR3 protein. The sample has fewer than 80,000 distinct CDR3 sequences, 10% seen once; the top ten hold around 6.8%. Material: whole blood, obtained in connection with sensitization to the hapten diphenylcyclopropenone (DPC). The source is a woman aged 45 to 65 with alopecia areata. Some clones in this sample may be carry-over from other donors' samples.

This clonotype came up many times. The rearrangement joins TRBV21-1 to TRBJ2-1; the table gives TRBD2 as D, unverified against the DNA. TRBV21-1 is noted as a pseudogene. The CDR3 has 16 residues. The CDR3 spells CASSKPASGSYNEQFF. DNA of the CDR3: TGTGCCAGCAGCAAACCTGCTAGCGGGTCCTACAATGAGCAGTTCTTC.

This clonotype was seen at least ten times. The rearrangement uses TRBV5-8 and TRBJ2-3, with a possible D match to TRBD2 (6 bases). CDR1 and CDR2 (germline): SGHTS, YDEGEE. V was trimmed by 2 bases and J by 3 bases, leaving 13 bases between them. This CDR3 has 15 amino acids. The CDR3 is CASSLSGSGTDTQYF. The CDR3 coding sequence is TGTGCCAGCAGCTTAAGCGGGTCCGGGACAGATACGCAGTATTTT.

About this clonotype itself: One end of the junction does not line up with germline, which may come from a read error. V gene TRBV28 combines with J gene TRBJ1-1, with D unclear. CDR1 is MDHEN, CDR2 SYDVKM, per germline. The CDR3 covers 13 residues. The CDR3 spells CASSLPLGSEAFF. The CDR3, as DNA: TGCGCCAGCAGTCTCCCTTTGGGTAGTGAAGCTTTCTTT.

Note on this clonotype: Given a much more abundant clone one base away, this may be a read error. V and J are TRBV19 and TRBJ1-6; maybe TRBD1 (5 bases). Germline loops: CDR1 LNHDA, CDR2 SQIVND (reference sequence). Trimming took 5 bases from V and 8 from J, leaving 7 bases between them. The CDR3 consists of 12 residues. For the CDR3, the DNA is TGTGCCAGTAGTGCGGGGCATTCACCCCTCCACTTT. Amino acid sequence: CASSAGHSPLHF.

This clonotype was found many times. This chain connects TRBV11-2 to TRBJ1-2; TRBD1 is a possible D gene (5 bases). Trimming left V 3 bases short and J 3 bases short, with 17 bases between. The CDR3 totals 16 residues. The germline V gene has CDR1 SGHAT and CDR2 FQNNGV. DNA of the CDR3: TGTGCCAGCAGCTTGAGAGGCAGGGAATGGGACTATGGCTACACCTTC. The encoded protein is CASSLRGREWDYGYTF.

This clonotype was detected only a few times. The CDR3 DNA sequence: TGTGCCAGCAACATATTGGGGGCGGTTGCAAGAACTGAAGCTTTCTTT. Translation: CASNILGAVARTEAFF. The rearrangement joins TRBV5-5 to TRBJ1-1, with D possibly being TRBD1 (6 bases). The germline gives CDR1 SGHKS, CDR2 YYEKEE (reference sequence). CDR3 size: 16 residues. V gave up 6 bases and J gave up 5 bases, with 23 bases separating them.

This chain links TRBV29-1 with TRBJ2-1; no firm D call. This CDR3 contains 12 residues. V was pared by 5 bases and J by 2 bases, with 7 bases between. CDR1 and CDR2 (germline): SQVTM, ANQGSEA. The CDR3, as DNA: TGCAGCGTTAGGAGAACCTACAATGAGCAGTTCTTC. Its translation: CSVRRTYNEQFF.

This clonotype has only a few counts. This rearrangement joins TRBV5-1 to TRBJ2-7; no clear D. The CDR3 runs to 14 residues. The germline gives CDR1 SGHRS, CDR2 YFSETQ. Trimming took off 3 bases at V and 0 bases at J, with 10 bases between the two ends. The CDR3 nucleotides read TGCGCCAGCAGCTCGGACGGGCGCTCCTACGAGCAGTACTTC. Amino acid sequence: CASSSDGRSYEQYF.

The sample holds a few counts of this clonotype. CDR3: CSATGLAGGGQYF. CDR3 DNA: TGCAGTGCAACGGGACTAGCGGGAGGTGGGCAGTACTTC. This chain joins TRBV20-1 and TRBJ2-7; 15 nucleotides agree with TRBD2. CDR1 and CDR2 (germline): DFQATT, SNEGSKA (reference sequence). This CDR3 has 13 residues. V lost 6 bases and J lost 9; bases outside the gene matches: 6.

This clonotype was counted many times. The rearrangement links TRBV29-1 to TRBJ2-1; D perhaps matches TRBD1 (6 bases). The V gene's germline CDR1 is SQVTM and CDR2 ANQGSEA. The CDR3 totals 18 residues. V gave up 6 bases and J gave up 0 bases, with 24 bases separating them. CDR3 nucleotides: TGCAGCGTCATTCCTAATTACAGGGTCTCCAGCTCCTACAATGAGCAGTTCTTC. This sequence encodes CSVIPNYRVSSSYNEQFF.

This rearrangement joins TRBV7-3 to TRBJ2-1; 7 bases align to TRBD2. V was clipped by 6 bases and J by 0 bases; unmatched bases: 5. This CDR3 has 15 amino acids. The germline V gene has CDR1 SGHTA and CDR2 FQGTGA. CDR3 sequence (DNA): TGTGCCAGCAGTGAGGGCGGGAGCTCCTACAATGAGCAGTTCTTC. Translated: CASSEGGSSYNEQFF.

A remark on this clonotype: This clone may be a read error of a much larger clone one base away. The chain is built from TRBV11-2 and TRBJ2-1; TRBD2 aligns across 8 bases. The CDR3 contains 14 residues. CDR1 SGHAT and CDR2 FQNNGV come from the germline V gene. The CDR3 region has the DNA TGTGCCAGCAGCTCTATCAAGCGGGAGAGTGAGCAGGTCTTC. Translating it yields CASSSIKRESEQVF.

CDR3 DNA: TGTGCCAGCAGCTTTGAGCTAGCGGGAGTCGAGCAGTTCTTC. Its protein is CASSFELAGVEQFF. V is TRBV7-9 and J is TRBJ2-1, with 10 bases lining up with TRBD2. This CDR3 comprises 14 residues. CDR1 is SEHNR, CDR2 FQNEAQ, per germline (reference sequence). The V and J ends lost 3 bases and 10 bases, in that order; junction bases with no gene match: 6.

This clonotype came up many times. V gene TRBV29-1 combines with J gene TRBJ2-1; a weak D match, TRBD2 (5 bases). Trimming shortened V by 6 bases and J by 6 bases, and 12 bases separated the two germline ends. CDR1 is SQVTM, CDR2 ANQGSEA, per germline. CDR3 length: 12 amino acids. CDR3 amino acids: CSVNPAGNEQFF. The CDR3 DNA follows: TGCAGCGTCAACCCCGCGGGCAATGAGCAGTTCTTC.

Details on this clonotype: One junction end does not reproduce the germline sequence, and a read error may be involved. The gene calls are TRBV7-9 and TRBJ2-6; weak D call: TRBD1 (5 bases). From germline, CDR1 is SEHNR and CDR2 FQNEAQ (reference sequence). The CDR3 spans 13 residues. CDR3 in amino acids: CASSPSGANVLAF. As DNA, the CDR3 is TGTGCCAGCAGCCCCTCTGGGGCCAACGTCCTGGCTTTC. Looking up the rest from reference TRBV7-9 and TRBJ2-6 gives the full variable domain: DTGVSQNPRHKITKRGQNVTFRCDPISEHNRLYWYRQTLGQGPEFLTYFQNEAQLEKSRLLSDRFSAERPKGSFSTLEIQRTEQGDSAMYLCASSPSGANVLAFGAGSRLTVL.

Turning to this clonotype: This could be a read error, since a much larger clone is one nucleotide away. This is likely a read error, given that the CDR3 carries no conserved phenylalanine or tryptophan at its end. The chain has TRBV2 and TRBJ2-7; maybe TRBD2 (6 bases). This CDR3 region has 16 residues. Trimming took 7 bases from V and 3 from J, leaving 22 bases between them. Germline CDR1 reads SNHLY; CDR2 reads FYNNEI. CDR3 coding DNA: TGTGCCAGCAAAATCCGGGACTCTAACTTAATCTACGAGCAGTACTCC. Translated: CASKIRDSNLIYEQYS.

The rearrangement uses TRBV5-5 and TRBJ1-5; 8 bases are shared with TRBD1. With 1 base clipped from V and 4 bases from J, the junction kept 10 bases outside the gene matches. The CDR3 covers 17 residues. Germline assignment: CDR1 SGHKS and CDR2 YYEKEE (reference sequence). The CDR3 region has the DNA TGTGCCAGCAGCTTGACCCCACGGGACAGGACTAATCAGCCCCAGCATTTT. This codes for CASSLTPRDRTNQPQHF.

This clonotype was counted at least ten times. This rearrangement joins TRBV29-1 to TRBJ2-5; tentatively, D is TRBD2 (6 bases). CDR1 is SQVTM and CDR2 is ANQGSEA in the germline V gene. The CDR3 runs 11 residues. V was shortened by 0 bases and J by 7 bases, with 6 bases between the two germline ends. CDR3 in amino acids: CSVEEGGTQYF. As DNA, the CDR3 is TGCAGCGTTGAAGAGGGAGGGACCCAGTACTTC.